These 7 T cell receptor beta chains originate from one sample sequenced in a study of beta chain features in type 1 diabetes. Notes on the study in general: Type 1 diabetes patients had TCRB CDR3s that were shorter (moderately but significantly so) in all four CD4+ subsets.

Every isolated RNA sample was fully reverse transcribed, so sequencing captured expressed TCRB transcripts. Some clones are missing from TCRdb's copy, which holds only in-frame ones; the method was immunoSEQ multiplex PCR. The sample consists of 300,000 to 400,000 clones, around an eighth of them appearing once. Their antigen targets remain unknown. The sample consisted of naive CD4+ T cells from blood. These receptors were collected from a woman younger than 30 with type 1 diabetes.

The rearrangement links TRBV10-3 to TRBJ2-3, with D perhaps matching TRBD1 (5 bases). V lost 7 bases, J lost 0 bases, and 11 bases lay in between. Germline CDR1 is ENHRY and CDR2 is SYGVKD. CDR3 size: 14 residues. This CDR3 is CAIKGQGSTDTQYF. Written as DNA, the CDR3 is TGTGCCATCAAGGGGCAGGGAAGCACAGATACGCAGTATTTT.

This clone was observed a handful of times. This CDR3 is also generated by other DNA sequences in the sample. The chain combines TRBV28 with TRBJ2-5; TRBD1 aligns across 8 bases. The ends lost 6 bases at V and 5 bases at J; junction bases unmatched: 5. In germline, CDR1 is MDHEN, CDR2 SYDVKM. The CDR3 is 13 amino acids. CDR3 sequence (DNA): TGTGCCAGCAGAGCAGGGGGCGGCGAGACCCAGTACTTC. It yields the protein CASRAGGGETQYF.

The chain recombines TRBV7-3 with TRBJ2-1, with D perhaps TRBD2 (8 bases). Trimming removed 6 bases at V and 6 bases at J, with 18 bases between. Germline CDR1 is SGHTA and CDR2 is FQGTGA. The CDR3 totals 15 residues. The CDR3, as DNA: TGTGCCAGCAGGTCAGGGGGACTAGAACGCAATGAGCAGTTCTTC. It codes for CASRSGGLERNEQFF.

The gene calls are TRBV5-1 and TRBJ2-3, with 8 nucleotides matching TRBD1. Germline V gene lookup returns CDR1 SGHRS and CDR2 YFSETQ. Trimming cost V 4 bases and J 2 bases; bases outside gene matches: 6. The CDR3 spans 15 residues. CDR3 sequence reads: CASSRDRGATDTQYF. In DNA, the CDR3 is TGCGCCAGCAGCCGAGACAGGGGTGCCACAGATACGCAGTATTTT.

The V gene is TRBV20-1, the J gene TRBJ2-7; D remains ambiguous. The V gene's germline CDR1 is DFQATT and CDR2 SNEGSKA (reference sequence). The CDR3 has 11 residues. This CDR3 reads CSAAHYHEQYF. The CDR3 DNA reads as TGCAGCGCCGCGCACTACCACGAGCAGTACTTC.

The rearrangement links TRBV7-9 to TRBJ2-5; 7 nucleotides match TRBD2. The germline CDR1 and CDR2 sequences are SEHNR and FQNEAQ (reference sequence). The CDR3 extends over 14 amino acids. Trimming removed 1 base from V and 4 bases from J; junction bases left unmatched: 3. The CDR3 sequence: CASSLGGLTETQYF. In DNA, the CDR3 is TGTGCCAGCAGCTTAGGGGGACTAACAGAGACCCAGTACTTC.

This chain connects TRBV19 to TRBJ2-7; TRBD2 might be the D (5 bases). Trimming shortened V by 5 bases and J by 2 bases, and 10 bases separated the two germline ends. In germline, CDR1 is LNHDA, CDR2 SQIVND (reference sequence). This CDR3 contains 13 residues. The CDR3 here is CASSATRTYEQYF. As DNA, the CDR3 is TGTGCCAGTAGTGCCACTAGAACCTACGAGCAGTACTTC.